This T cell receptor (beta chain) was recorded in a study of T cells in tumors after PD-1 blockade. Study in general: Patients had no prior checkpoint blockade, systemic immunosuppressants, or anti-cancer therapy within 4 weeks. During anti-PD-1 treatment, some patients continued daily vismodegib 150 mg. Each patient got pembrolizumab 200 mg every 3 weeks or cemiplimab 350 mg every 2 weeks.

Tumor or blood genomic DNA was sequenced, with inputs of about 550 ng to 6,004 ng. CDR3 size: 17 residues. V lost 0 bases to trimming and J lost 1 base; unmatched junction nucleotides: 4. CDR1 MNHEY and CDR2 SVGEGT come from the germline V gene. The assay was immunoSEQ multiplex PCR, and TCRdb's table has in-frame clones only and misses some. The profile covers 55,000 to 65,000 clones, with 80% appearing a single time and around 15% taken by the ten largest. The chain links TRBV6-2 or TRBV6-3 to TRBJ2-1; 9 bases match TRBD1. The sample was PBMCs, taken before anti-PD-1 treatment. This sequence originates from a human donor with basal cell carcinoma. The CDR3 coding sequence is TGTGCCAGCAGTTACTCGTCCGGGACAGGGTCCTACAATGAGCAGTTCTTC. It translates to CASSYSSGTGSYNEQFF.